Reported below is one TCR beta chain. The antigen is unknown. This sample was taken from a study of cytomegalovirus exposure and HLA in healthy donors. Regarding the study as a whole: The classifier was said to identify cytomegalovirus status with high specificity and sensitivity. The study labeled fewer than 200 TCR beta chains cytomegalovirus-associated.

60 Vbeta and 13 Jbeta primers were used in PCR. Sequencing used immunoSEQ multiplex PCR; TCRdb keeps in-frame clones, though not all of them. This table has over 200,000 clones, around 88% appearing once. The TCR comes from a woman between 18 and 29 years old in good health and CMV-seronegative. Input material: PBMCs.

CDR3 DNA: TGCGCCAGCAGCTTGGACCAGGCCGGGGAGCTGTTTTTT. This sequence encodes CASSLDQAGELFF. The chain combines TRBV5-1 with TRBJ2-2, with no clear D. The germline V and J ends were trimmed by 0 bases and 6 bases, with 6 bases remaining between them. Germline V gene data show CDR1 as SGHRS and CDR2 as YFSETQ. CDR3 length equals 13 residues.